The 3 T cell receptor beta chains in this list originate from one sample, sequenced in a study of blood T cell repertoires in COVID-19. Assay: immunoSEQ multiplex PCR; the TCRdb copy retains only in-frame clones and omits some. The sample shows around 94,000 clones, about 85% of them seen only once. The sequenced material came from peripheral blood. The receptors originated from a man in his fifties with active COVID-19.

V is TRBV5-8 and J is TRBJ2-1; 13 bases align to TRBD2. The V gene end was trimmed by 3 bases and the J gene end by 7 bases; junction bases not matched to a gene: 1. Germline V lookup: CDR1 SGHTS, CDR2 YDEGEE. This CDR3 is 14 amino acids long. CDR3 DNA sequence: TGTGCCAGCAGCTCGGGACTAGCGGGAAATGAGCAGTTCTTC. Translating gives CASSSGLAGNEQFF.

This clone was observed a handful of times. The chain has TRBV7-9 and TRBJ1-3; D possibly corresponds to TRBD1 (6 bases). The germline V and J ends were trimmed by 5 bases and 0 bases, with 14 bases remaining between them. The CDR3 contains 16 residues. The germline V gene has CDR1 SEHNR and CDR2 FQNEAQ (reference sequence). The CDR3, as DNA: TGTGCCAGCAGCCCCTTGACAGGATCCTCTGGAAACACCATATATTTT. Amino acid sequence: CASSPLTGSSGNTIYF. The whole variable domain, filled in from reference TRBV7-9 and TRBJ1-3, reads DTGVSQNPRHKITKRGQNVTFRCDPISEHNRLYWYRQTLGQGPEFLTYFQNEAQLEKSRLLSDRFSAERPKGSFSTLEIQRTEQGDSAMYLCASSPLTGSSGNTIYFGEGSWLTVV.

The chain is built from TRBV28 and TRBJ1-2; weak D call: TRBD1 (5 bases). This CDR3 is 15 amino acids long. The V and J ends lost 2 bases and 4 bases respectively, with 14 bases between them. Germline V gene sequence: CDR1 MDHEN, CDR2 SYDVKM. This CDR3 reads CASSLKPLRGYGYTF. In nucleotides, the CDR3 is TGTGCCAGCAGTTTAAAACCCCTAAGGGGCTATGGCTACACCTTC.